This T cell receptor beta chain was recovered during a study of OX40 agonist ivuxolimab in advanced cancers. Study background: Dose-escalation patients suffered from hepatocellular carcinoma, melanoma, renal cell or head and neck cancer. Checkpoint inhibitors had been given previously to approximately 41% of patients. The study reported partial responses in three patients: one hepatocellular carcinoma, two cutaneous melanoma.

Baseline was the first blood sampling point, followed by cycle 4 day 1 and cycle 7 day 1. TCRdb keeps only in-frame clones here, not all; method: immunoSEQ multiplex PCR. In the table there are under 20,000 clones, around 87% of which are singletons. Trimming stripped 2 bases from V and 3 bases from J, with 13 bases between. The germline gives CDR1 SGDLS, CDR2 YYNGEE. This CDR3 comprises 15 residues. This clonotype was obtained from an adult with an advanced solid tumor such as melanoma, head and neck, liver or kidney cancer. This material consisted of CD4+ or CD8+ T cells sorted from blood, taken in a trial of the OX40 agonist ivuxolimab. The chain links TRBV9 to TRBJ2-3; no clear D gene. This chain's CDR3 is CASSVFFGPTDTQYF. The CDR3 coding sequence is TGTGCCAGCAGCGTCTTTTTTGGTCCAACAGATACGCAGTATTTT.